The source of this TCR beta chain is a study of blood T cell repertoires in COVID-19. The overall study: Acute and convalescent COVID-19 samples came from the United States, Italy and Spain.

Allocation to cohorts depended on clinical history reported by the participants. Cohort 3 recovered donors had two negative PCRs, clearance, or symptom resolution. In the authors' methods: Using reference gene primer amplification, nucleated cell counts were estimated. Libraries were prepared by immunoSEQ multiplex PCR; TCRdb keeps only in-frame clonotypes and omits some of them. D and trimming come from the DNA, and the V and J calls and clone size come from that table. The profile shows some 250,000 clones, over 75% of them singletons. The V gene end was trimmed by 5 bases and the J gene end by 2 bases; junction bases not matched to a gene: 5. The CDR3 runs 16 residues. The germline V gene has CDR1 SGHTA and CDR2 FQGTGA.

This receptor was identified in a woman aged 45-59 years who had recovered from COVID-19. The J gene is TRBJ2-3, the V gene TRBV7-3, with TRBD2 identical over 12 bases. The sequenced material came from PBMCs or T cells enriched from blood (not recorded which). The CDR3: CASSLLAGGPTDTQYF. CDR3 in DNA: TGTGCCAGCAGCCTACTAGCGGGAGGACCCACAGATACGCAGTATTTT.